These T cell receptor beta chains were read from a single sample in a study of blood T cells in healthy people across ages. Each CDR3 protein is one row after TCRdb ran MiXCR on the 5' RACE reads. The table records more than 1 million distinct CDR3 sequences, roughly 45% of them present only once. Material for sequencing was blood. These receptors originate from a woman aged 55-69 years in good health. CDR3s include the opening cysteine and the closing phenylalanine or tryptophan. Fields, in order: clone size, V gene, D gene, J gene, CDR3 protein, CDR3 DNA. D genes are given only for firm matches. Only some rows state a clone size, as once, few, many or a class for expanded clones.

.	TRBV12-3/TRBV12-4	.	TRBJ2-5	CASKYGSLQETQYF	TGTGCCAGCAAGTATGGCTCCCTCCAAGAGACCCAGTACTTC
.	TRBV4-1	.	TRBJ1-4	CASSQEGTIRANEKLFF	TGCGCCAGCAGCCAAGAAGGGACCATTCGGGCTAATGAAAAACTGTTTTTT
.	TRBV6-5	TRBD2	TRBJ2-2	CASKYYTPGLDDTGELFF	TGTGCCAGCAAATACTATACGCCGGGACTAGACGACACCGGGGAGCTGTTTTTT
few	TRBV5-1	TRBD2	TRBJ2-3	CASSSSGAGGSDTQYF	TGCGCCAGCAGCTCCTCCGGAGCGGGAGGATCAGATACGCAGTATTTT
many	TRBV20-1	.	TRBJ2-4	CSATSGGGAKNIQYF	TGCAGTGCGACCTCCGGAGGCGGGGCCAAAAACATTCAGTACTTC
few	TRBV6-6	.	TRBJ2-6	CASSNTISGANVLTF	TGTGCCAGCAGTAATACCATCTCTGGGGCCAACGTCCTGACTTTC
.	TRBV7-2	TRBD2	TRBJ2-7	CASSWGLAYEQYF	TGTGCCAGCAGCTGGGGACTAGCCTACGAGCAGTACTTC
.	TRBV20-1	TRBD2	TRBJ2-3	CSARDVRRTSSTDTQYF	TGCAGTGCTAGAGATGTGAGAAGGACTAGCAGCACAGATACGCAGTATTTT
.	TRBV28	.	TRBJ2-7	CASSLGGRDYEQYF	TGTGCCAGCAGTTTGGGAGGCCGGGACTACGAGCAGTACTTC
few	TRBV4-1	.	TRBJ2-5	CASSQDLGQGKETQYF	TGCGCCAGCAGCCAAGATCTTGGGCAAGGGAAAGAGACCCAGTACTTC
.	TRBV28	.	TRBJ2-7	CASSLSPSFDEQYF	TGTGCCAGCAGTTTAAGTCCATCCTTCGACGAGCAGTACTTC
.	TRBV12-3/TRBV12-4	.	TRBJ2-6	CAGQLAGANVLTF	TGTGCCGGGCAACTTGCTGGGGCCAACGTCCTGACTTTC
.	TRBV25-1	.	TRBJ1-5	CASSDQGSNQPQHF	TGTGCCAGCAGTGATCAGGGTAGCAATCAGCCCCAGCATTTT
.	TRBV6-5	TRBD2	TRBJ2-5	CASSSLAGGRETQYF	TGTGCCAGCAGTTCACTAGCGGGAGGCAGAGAGACCCAGTACTTC
few	TRBV9	.	TRBJ2-7	CASSVGGGFYEQYF	TGTGCCAGCAGCGTCGGGGGCGGGTTCTACGAGCAGTACTTC
.	TRBV3-1	.	TRBJ2-7	CASSQDLRSRPGEQYF	TGTGCCAGCAGCCAAGATCTCCGGTCTAGGCCGGGGGAGCAGTACTTC
.	TRBV6-1	TRBD1	TRBJ2-7	CASSEGQGGPYEQYF	TGTGCCAGCAGTGAAGGACAGGGGGGACCCTACGAGCAGTACTTC
.	TRBV6-6	.	TRBJ2-3	CASSRIAGALRGTDTQYF	TGTGCCAGCAGCCGCATTGCGGGGGCCTTACGGGGAACAGATACGCAGTATTTT
.	TRBV5-1	.	TRBJ2-2	CASSLGTWPTGELFF	TGCGCCAGCAGCTTAGGGACATGGCCCACCGGGGAGCTGTTTTTT
.	TRBV20-1	TRBD2	TRBJ2-1	CSARGLAEGRSHNEQFF	TGCAGTGCTAGAGGTCTAGCGGAGGGGAGGTCCCACAATGAGCAGTTCTTC
.	TRBV20-1	.	TRBJ2-5	CSAKGVAEETQYF	TGCAGCGCAAAGGGGGTGGCGGAAGAGACCCAGTACTTC
.	TRBV11-2	.	TRBJ2-6	CASRTIPLSGANVLTF	TGTGCCAGCAGGACTATCCCCCTCTCTGGGGCCAACGTCCTGACTTTC
few	TRBV15	.	TRBJ2-7	CATGNYREDEQYF	TGTGCCACTGGCAACTACAGGGAGGACGAGCAGTACTTC
.	TRBV29-1	TRBD1	TRBJ1-1	CSAGTGKGTEAFF	TGCAGCGCTGGGACAGGGAAGGGCACTGAAGCTTTCTTT
.	TRBV20-1	.	TRBJ1-4	CSASSENEKLFF	TGCAGTGCTAGTAGCGAGAATGAAAAACTGTTTTTT
.	TRBV6-2/TRBV6-3	.	TRBJ1-1	CASTITGKSEAFF	TGTGCCAGCACCATAACAGGGAAATCTGAAGCTTTCTTT
.	TRBV20-1	.	TRBJ1-1	CSARGAGEVAFF	TGCAGTGCTAGAGGGGCAGGGGAAGTGGCTTTCTTT
.	TRBV27	TRBD1	TRBJ1-2	CASSSLGQGALSYTF	TGTGCCAGCAGTTCCCTCGGACAGGGTGCGTTGAGCTACACCTTC
.	TRBV6-2/TRBV6-3	TRBD1	TRBJ2-3	CASSDLRDRTDTQYF	TGTGCCAGCAGTGACCTCCGGGACAGGACAGATACGCAGTATTTT
.	TRBV25-1	.	TRBJ1-2	CASSDPTSMFYGYTF	TGTGCCAGCAGTGACCCGACCTCGATGTTCTATGGCTACACCTTC
few	TRBV7-2	TRBD2	TRBJ2-5	CASSRGLAVYQETQYF	TGTGCCAGCAGCAGGGGACTAGCAGTATACCAAGAGACCCAGTACTTC
few	TRBV7-3	.	TRBJ2-5	CASSLSGGTPRETQYF	TGTGCCAGCAGCTTAAGTGGGGGAACCCCACGGGAGACCCAGTACTTC
few	TRBV20-1	TRBD2	TRBJ2-1	CSARTSLYNEQFF	TGCAGTGCCCGGACTAGCCTTTATAATGAGCAGTTCTTC
.	TRBV27	.	TRBJ2-3	CASSWTVSDTQYF	TGTGCCAGCAGCTGGACAGTTTCAGATACGCAGTATTTT
.	TRBV5-1	TRBD2	TRBJ2-1	CASRGLAGGFGNEQFF	TGCGCCAGCCGGGGACTAGCGGGAGGATTCGGCAATGAGCAGTTCTTC
.	TRBV7-9	.	TRBJ2-7	CASTLEGSGEQYF	TGTGCCAGCACTCTTGAGGGAAGTGGCGAGCAGTACTTC
.	TRBV28	.	TRBJ1-2	CASSLGKNYGYTF	TGTGCCAGCAGTTTGGGCAAGAACTATGGCTACACCTTC